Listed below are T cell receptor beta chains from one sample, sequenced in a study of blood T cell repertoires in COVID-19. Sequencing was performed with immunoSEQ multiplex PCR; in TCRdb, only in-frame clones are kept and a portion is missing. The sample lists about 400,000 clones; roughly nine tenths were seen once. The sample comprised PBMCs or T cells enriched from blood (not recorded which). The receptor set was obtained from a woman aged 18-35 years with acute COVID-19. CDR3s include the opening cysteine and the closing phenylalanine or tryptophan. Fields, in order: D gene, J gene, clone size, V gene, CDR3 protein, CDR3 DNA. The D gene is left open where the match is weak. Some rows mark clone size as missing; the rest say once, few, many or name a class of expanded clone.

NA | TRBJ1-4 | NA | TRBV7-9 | CASSLGQATNEKLFF | TGTGCCAGCAGCTTAGGGCAGGCAACTAATGAAAAACTGTTTTTT
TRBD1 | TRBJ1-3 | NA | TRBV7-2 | CASSTRQGAPGNTIYF | TGTGCCAGCAGCACACGACAGGGGGCCCCTGGAAACACCATATATTTT
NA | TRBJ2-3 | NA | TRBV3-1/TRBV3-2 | CASSQLTQGAVTQYF | TGTGCCAGCAGCCAACTTACCCAGGGCGCCGTTACGCAGTATTTT
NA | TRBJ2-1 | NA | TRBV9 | CASSVATGTYNEQFF | TGTGCCAGCAGCGTAGCAACGGGGACCTACAATGAGCAGTTCTTC
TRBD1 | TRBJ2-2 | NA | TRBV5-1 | CASSPTKDRGTGELFF | TGCGCCAGCAGCCCAACAAAGGACAGGGGGACCGGGGAGCTGTTTTTT
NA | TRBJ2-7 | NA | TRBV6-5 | CASSYSRDSYEQYF | TGTGCCAGCAGTTACTCCAGGGACTCCTACGAGCAGTACTTC
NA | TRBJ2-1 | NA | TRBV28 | CASSFSDFTLSGQFF | TGTGCCAGCAGTTTCTCGGACTTTACCCTTTCGGGGCAGTTCTTC
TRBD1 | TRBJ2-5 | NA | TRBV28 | CASSRTGQETQYF | TGTGCCAGCTCCCGGACAGGACAAGAGACCCAGTACTTC
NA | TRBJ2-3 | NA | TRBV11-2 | CASSSSGDTQYF | TGTGCCAGCAGCTCAAGCGGGGATACGCAGTATTTT
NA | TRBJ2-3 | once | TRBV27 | CASSRGAPPDTQYF | TGTGCCAGCAGTCGGGGGGCGCCCCCAGATACGCAGTATTTT
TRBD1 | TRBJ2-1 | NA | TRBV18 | CASSRTGGSSYNEQFF | TGTGCCAGCTCACGAACAGGGGGGAGCTCCTACAATGAGCAGTTCTTC
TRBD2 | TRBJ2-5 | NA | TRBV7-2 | CASSLGLAGGQETQYF | TGTGCCAGCAGCCTGGGACTAGCGGGAGGACAAGAGACCCAGTACTTC
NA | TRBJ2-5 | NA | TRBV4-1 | CASSQAQDQETQYF | TGCGCCAGCAGCCAAGCCCAGGACCAAGAGACCCAGTACTTC